This section outlines one T cell receptor (beta chain) sequence together with its context. What it binds is not known. Noted time point: newly diagnosed GD, antithyroid drugs for less than 3 months. With RNA extracted from PBMCs as input, the TCR library was made. Graves' disease diagnosis was established per American Thyroid Association guidelines. These data originate in a study of regulatory T cells in long-lasting Graves disease. Overall study: Antithyroid drugs had been given to newly diagnosed Graves' patients for under 3 months. General observations from the study: TRBV28 was favored in persistent disease, as were TRBJ1-2 and TRBJ2-5. Whereas new patients shared about a thousand public clonotypes, persistent patients shared more, at 2,500 to 3,500.

Researchers made TCR beta libraries by using iRepertoire HTBI primers and running Arm-PCR on CDR3 regions. TCRdb re-analysed the multiplex PCR reads in MiXCR, keeping a single row per CDR3 protein. Of under 300,000 distinct CDR3 sequences listed, around 16% are singletons. Per the germline V gene, CDR1 is SNHLY and CDR2 is FYNNEI. The CDR3 has 16 residues. V lost 6 bases to trimming and J lost 0 bases; unmatched junction nucleotides: 5. Sample: peripheral blood mononuclear cells (PBMCs), taken at new diagnosis, from a patient treated with antithyroid drugs. This receptor was identified in a female donor with Graves disease. The genes are TRBV2 and TRBJ1-5; 10 bases match TRBD1. Written as DNA, the CDR3 is TGTGCCAGCAGGAGGGGACAGGGGCCTAGCAATCAGCCCCAGCATTTT. Translating gives CASRRGQGPSNQPQHF.